Below, one TCR beta chain is given with its context. The same CDR3 can be traced to other DNA sequences in this sample. This specimen belongs to a study of blood T cell repertoires in COVID-19. At the level of the study: In each case, the material was cDNA or gDNA derived from T cells, B-cell-depleted T cells, or PBMCs.

Categorization into cohorts depended on clinical history that participants reported. Per the original methods: Amplification of reference gene primers was used by the study to estimate nucleated cell counts. TCRdb's table, derived via immunoSEQ multiplex PCR, lists solely in-frame clones and lacks some. V and J calls and clone size come straight from that table; D and trimming were deduced from the DNA. In the table there are approximately 270,000 clones, 85% to 90% of which are singletons. This CDR3 comprises 15 residues. Germline V lookup: CDR1 MGHRA, CDR2 YSYEKL. With 1 base clipped from V and 0 bases from J, the junction kept 2 bases outside the gene matches.

The sequence derives from a woman aged 25 to 45 with acute COVID-19. J is TRBJ1-2 and V is TRBV4-1; 7 positions agree with TRBD1. Sequenced: PBMCs or T cells enriched from blood (not recorded which). The CDR3 is CASSQVGTANYGYTF. The DNA of the CDR3 is TGCGCCAGCAGCCAAGTTGGGACAGCTAACTATGGCTACACCTTC.